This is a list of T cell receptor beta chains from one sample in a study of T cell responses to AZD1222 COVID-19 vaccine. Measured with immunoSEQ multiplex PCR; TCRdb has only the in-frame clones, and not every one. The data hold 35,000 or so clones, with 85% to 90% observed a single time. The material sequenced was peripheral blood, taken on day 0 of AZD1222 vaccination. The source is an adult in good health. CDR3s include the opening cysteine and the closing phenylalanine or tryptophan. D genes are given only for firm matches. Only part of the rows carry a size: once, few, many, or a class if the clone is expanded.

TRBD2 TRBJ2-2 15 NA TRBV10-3 CAISFSGVNTGELFF TGTGCCATCAGTTTTAGCGGGGTGAACACCGGGGAGCTGTTTTTT
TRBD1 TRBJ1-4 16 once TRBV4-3 CASSQQPPGQGEKLFF TGCGCCAGCAGCCAACAGCCTCCGGGACAGGGCGAAAAACTGTTTTTT
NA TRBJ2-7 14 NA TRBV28 CASSLISDNYEQYF TGTGCCAGCAGTTTAATAAGCGATAACTACGAGCAGTACTTC
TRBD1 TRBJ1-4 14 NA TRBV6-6 CASRTGQGNEKLFF TGTGCCAGCAGGACGGGACAGGGTAATGAAAAACTGTTTTTT
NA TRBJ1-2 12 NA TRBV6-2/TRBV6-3 CASSDGERGYTF TGTGCCAGCAGTGACGGAGAACGTGGCTACACCTTC
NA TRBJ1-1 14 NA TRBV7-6 CASSFKGTNTEAFF TGTGCCAGCAGCTTTAAGGGAACAAACACTGAAGCTTTCTTT
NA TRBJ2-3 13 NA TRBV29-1 CSVFGVGADTQYF TGCAGCGTTTTTGGGGTGGGGGCAGATACGCAGTATTTT
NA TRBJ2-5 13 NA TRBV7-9 CASSPGLRGTQYF TGTGCCAGCAGCCCGGGCCTGAGGGGGACCCAGTACTTC
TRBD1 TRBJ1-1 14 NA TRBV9 CASSVGQGNTEAFF TGTGCCAGCAGCGTCGGACAGGGGAACACTGAAGCTTTCTTT
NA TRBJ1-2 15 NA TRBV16 CASSLLRGIGYGYTF TGTGCCAGCAGCCTCCTCAGGGGAATTGGCTATGGCTACACCTTC
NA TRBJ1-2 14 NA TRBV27 CASSLWEGFYGYTF TGTGCCAGCAGTTTATGGGAGGGGTTCTATGGCTACACCTTC
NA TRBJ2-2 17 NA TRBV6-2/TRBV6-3 CASSRGVAGTDTGELFF TGTGCCAGCAGTAGGGGGGTAGCGGGGACAGACACCGGGGAGCTGTTTTTT
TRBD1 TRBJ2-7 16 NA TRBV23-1 CASSREKDRLNYEQYF TGCGCCAGCAGTCGGGAGAAGGACAGGTTGAACTACGAGCAGTACTTC
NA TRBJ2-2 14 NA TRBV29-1 CSVSGGGYTGELFF TGCAGCGTATCAGGGGGGGGTTACACCGGGGAGCTGTTTTTT
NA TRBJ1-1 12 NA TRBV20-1 CSASSGDTEAFF TGCAGTGCTAGTTCCGGGGACACTGAAGCTTTCTTT
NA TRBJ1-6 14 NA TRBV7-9 CASSLGQFESPLHF TGTGCCAGCAGCTTAGGGCAGTTCGAGTCACCCCTCCACTTT
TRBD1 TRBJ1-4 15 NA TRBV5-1 CASSQAGTGAQKLFF TGCGCCAGCAGTCAAGCCGGGACAGGGGCTCAAAAACTGTTTTTT
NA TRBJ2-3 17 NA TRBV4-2 CASSHELGPARTDTQYF TGTGCCAGCAGCCATGAACTAGGACCTGCACGCACAGATACGCAGTATTTT
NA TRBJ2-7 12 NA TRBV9 CASSIGEDEQYF TGTGCCAGCAGCATTGGGGAGGACGAGCAGTACTTC
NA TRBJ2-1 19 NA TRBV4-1 CASSQDRATHKILDNEQFF TGCGCCAGCAGCCAAGATAGGGCAACCCACAAGATCCTCGACAATGAGCAGTTCTTC
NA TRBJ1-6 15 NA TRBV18 CASSPMEGSNSPLHF TGTGCCAGCTCACCAATGGAGGGGAGCAATTCACCCCTCCACTTT
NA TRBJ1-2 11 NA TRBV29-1 CSVKGGYGYTF TGCAGCGTTAAGGGGGGATATGGCTACACCTTC
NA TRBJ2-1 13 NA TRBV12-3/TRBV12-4 CASSFGPHNEQFF TGTGCCAGCAGTTTTGGGCCCCACAATGAGCAGTTCTTC
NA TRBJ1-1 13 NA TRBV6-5 CASSWTGYTEAFF TGTGCCAGCAGTTGGACGGGATACACTGAAGCTTTCTTT
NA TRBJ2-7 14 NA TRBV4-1 CASSQSTPSYEQYF TGCGCCAGCAGCCAATCGACACCTTCCTACGAGCAGTACTTC
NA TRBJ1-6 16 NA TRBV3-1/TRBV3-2 CASSRNSQGLGSPLHF TGTGCCAGCAGCCGAAACTCACAGGGCTTAGGATCACCCCTCCACTTT
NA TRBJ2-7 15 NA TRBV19 CASSAGLLSSYEQYF TGTGCCAGTAGCGCCGGACTCCTGAGCTCCTACGAGCAGTACTTC
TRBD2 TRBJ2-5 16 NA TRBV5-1 CASSNVLAGGPETQYF TGCGCCAGCAGCAACGTACTAGCGGGAGGGCCAGAGACCCAGTACTTC
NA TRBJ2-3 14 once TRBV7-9 CASSPTRLTDTQYF TGTGCCAGCAGCCCTACGCGTCTCACAGATACGCAGTATTTT
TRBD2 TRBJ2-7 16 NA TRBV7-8 CASSLTGTSVSYEQYF TGTGCCAGCAGCTTAACCGGGACTAGCGTTTCCTACGAGCAGTACTTC
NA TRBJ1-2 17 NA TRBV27 CASTLNRKQAHNYGYTF TGTGCCAGCACTTTAAACCGGAAACAGGCCCATAACTATGGCTACACCTTC
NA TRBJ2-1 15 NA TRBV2 CASSWAGTEDNEQFF TGTGCCAGCAGTTGGGCTGGGACGGAGGACAATGAGCAGTTCTTC
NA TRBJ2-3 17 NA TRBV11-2 CASSRGAGGPKVDTQYF TGTGCCAGCAGCCGAGGAGCGGGCGGTCCCAAGGTAGATACGCAGTATTTT
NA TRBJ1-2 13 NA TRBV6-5 CASSRGGREGYTF TGTGCCAGCAGTAGGGGGGGAAGGGAGGGCTACACCTTC
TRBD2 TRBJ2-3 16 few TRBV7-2 CASSLTSASSTDTQYF TGTGCCAGCAGCTTAACTAGCGCCTCTAGCACAGATACGCAGTATTTT
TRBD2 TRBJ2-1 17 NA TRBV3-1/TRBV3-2 CASSQGGWAGGYNEQFF TGTGCCAGCAGCCAAGGGGGCTGGGCGGGAGGCTACAATGAGCAGTTCTTC
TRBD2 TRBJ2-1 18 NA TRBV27 CASSSHGKREGSHNEQFF TGTGCCAGCAGTTCCCACGGGAAGCGGGAGGGCTCACACAATGAGCAGTTCTTC
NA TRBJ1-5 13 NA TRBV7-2 CASSSLINQPQHF TGTGCCAGCAGCTCCTTGATTAATCAGCCCCAGCATTTT
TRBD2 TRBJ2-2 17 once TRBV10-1 CASSAEAGLANTGELFF TGCGCCAGCAGTGCCGAAGCGGGGCTTGCGAACACCGGGGAGCTGTTTTTT